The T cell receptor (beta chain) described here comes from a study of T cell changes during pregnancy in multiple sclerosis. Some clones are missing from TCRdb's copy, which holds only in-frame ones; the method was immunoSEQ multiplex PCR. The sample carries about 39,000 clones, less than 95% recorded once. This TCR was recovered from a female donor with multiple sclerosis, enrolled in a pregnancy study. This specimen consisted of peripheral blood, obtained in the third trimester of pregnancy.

This CDR3 is CASSATTGGGTEAFF. DNA for the CDR3: TGTGCCAGCAGCGCTACGACAGGGGGCGGCACTGAAGCTTTCTTT. V gene TRBV9 combines with J gene TRBJ1-1; 10 bases are shared with TRBD1. Germline loops: CDR1 SGDLS, CDR2 YYNGEE. This CDR3 contains 15 residues. The trim removed 3 bases at V and 4 bases at J, leaving 6 bases unmatched.